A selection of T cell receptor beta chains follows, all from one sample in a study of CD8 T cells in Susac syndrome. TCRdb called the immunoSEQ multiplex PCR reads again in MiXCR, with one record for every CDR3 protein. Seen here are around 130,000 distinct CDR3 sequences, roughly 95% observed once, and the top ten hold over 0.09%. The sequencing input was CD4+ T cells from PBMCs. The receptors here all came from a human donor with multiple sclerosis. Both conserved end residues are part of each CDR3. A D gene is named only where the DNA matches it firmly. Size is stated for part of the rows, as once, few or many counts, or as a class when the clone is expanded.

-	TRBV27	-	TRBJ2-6	TGTGCCAGCAGTTTATGGCAGGGGTCCGGGGCCAACGTCCTGACTTTC	CASSLWQGSGANVLTF
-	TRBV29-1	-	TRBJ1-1	TGCAGCGTTGAAGGAGGACATGGGAACACTGAAGCTTTCTTT	CSVEGGHGNTEAFF
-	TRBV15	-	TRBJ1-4	TGTGCCACCAGCATCTCTGAAAAACTGTTTTTT	CATSISEKLFF
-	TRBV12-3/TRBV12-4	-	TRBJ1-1	TGTGCCAGCAGTTTATTGGGCGGGACGGCGAACACTGAAGCTTTCTTT	CASSLLGGTANTEAFF
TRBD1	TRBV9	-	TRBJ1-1	TGTGCCAGCAGCGTCGAGACAGGGGGAAACACTGAAGCTTTCTTT	CASSVETGGNTEAFF
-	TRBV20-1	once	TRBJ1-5	TGCAGTGCTAGAGGGCAGGGAGGGTTCGACAGCAATCAGCCCCAGCATTTT	CSARGQGGFDSNQPQHF
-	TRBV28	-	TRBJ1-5	TGTGCCAGCAGTTTACGGGAGGGGTTCGATCAGCCCCAGCATTTT	CASSLREGFDQPQHF
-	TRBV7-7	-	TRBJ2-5	TGTGCTAGCAGCTTAGGACTCCAAGAGACCCAGTACTTC	CASSLGLQETQYF
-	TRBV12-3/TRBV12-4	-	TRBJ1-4	TGTGCCAGCAGTTTTGGATTGGGTGGCGAAGAAAAACTGTTTTTT	CASSFGLGGEEKLFF
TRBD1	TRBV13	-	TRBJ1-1	TGTGCCAGCAGCTGGCGGACAGGAGCTTTCTTT	CASSWRTGAFF
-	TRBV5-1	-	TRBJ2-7	TGCGCCAGCAGCCCCCAGGGGGGATACTCCTACGAGCAGTACTTC	CASSPQGGYSYEQYF